The rows below give T cell receptor beta chains drawn from one sample of a study of T cell therapy after organ transplantation. The antigens these receptors bind are not known. Method: immunoSEQ multiplex PCR; TCRdb's copy keeps in-frame clones and lacks some. This repertoire shows some 1,200 clones, roughly 70% found once; its top ten account for about 39%. The specimen was CD8+ T cells from blood, collected before autologous CMV-specific T cell therapy. The receptors shown here come from a human patient who had received a solid organ transplant and had CMV disease. CDR3s include the opening cysteine and the closing phenylalanine or tryptophan. The order of the fields is J gene, clone size, D gene, CDR3 length, V gene, CDR3 DNA, CDR3 protein. D genes are given only for firm matches. Clone size appears in some rows only: once, few, many, or a class for an expanded clone.

>TRBJ2-7|large|-|12|TRBV2
TGTGCCAGCAGTGACAGAATTTACGAGCAGTACTTC
CASSDRIYEQYF
>TRBJ2-5|large|-|15|TRBV5-4
TGTGCCAGCAGCCGGCCCACCTCGTACCAAGAGACCCAGTACTTC
CASSRPTSYQETQYF
>TRBJ1-3|-|-|14|TRBV4-2
TGTGCCAGCAGCCAAGACGCCCATGCGGACACCATATATTTT
CASSQDAHADTIYF
>TRBJ1-1|hyperexpanded|-|14|TRBV10-3
TGTGCCATCAGTGAGTCTGGGGATTACACTGAAGCTTTCTTT
CAISESGDYTEAFF
>TRBJ1-2|once|-|13|TRBV5-6
TGTGCCAGCAGGGCCGGGACCAACTATGGCTACACCTTC
CASRAGTNYGYTF
>TRBJ2-1|-|TRBD2|14|TRBV25-1
TGTGCCAGCAGTTTTAGCGGGACCTACAATGAGCAGTTCTTC
CASSFSGTYNEQFF
>TRBJ2-2|-|-|12|TRBV5-4
TGTGCCAGCACTGGGATGAGCGGGGAGCTGTTTTTT
CASTGMSGELFF
>TRBJ2-2|-|TRBD1|15|TRBV7-3
TGTGCCAGCAGCTTAACTTGGACAGGGCCCGGGGAGCTGTTTTTT
CASSLTWTGPGELFF
>TRBJ2-2|-|TRBD1|17|TRBV7-9
TGTGCCAGCAGCTCGTTTCGGGACAGGGGACCCACCGGGGAGCTGTTTTTT
CASSSFRDRGPTGELFF
>TRBJ2-7|-|TRBD1|13|TRBV19
TGTGCCAGTCACGACAGGGGTGGATACGAGCAGTACTTC
CASHDRGGYEQYF
>TRBJ2-1|-|-|12|TRBV9
TGTGCCAGCAGCGAGACAAGCAATGAGCAGTTCTTC
CASSETSNEQFF
>TRBJ1-2|-|-|15|TRBV4-1
TGCGCCAGCAGCCAAGCGGCAGAATCTGTCTATGGCTACACCTTC
CASSQAAESVYGYTF
>TRBJ1-5|few|TRBD1|16|TRBV19
TGTGCCACCTCCGGGACAGCGATTTATAGCAATCAGCCCCAGCATTTT
CATSGTAIYSNQPQHF
>TRBJ2-7|-|-|15|TRBV21-1
TGTGCCAGCAGCTTTCCGGGACAGGGCTCTCACGAGCAGTACTTC
CASSFPGQGSHEQYF
>TRBJ2-2|few|-|13|TRBV9
TGTGCCAGCAGCGCGACCCCGAGCCGGGAGCTGTTTTTT
CASSATPSRELFF
>TRBJ1-1|few|-|13|TRBV7-3
TGTGCCAGCAGTATAGGGAGGATCACTGAAGCTTTCTTT
CASSIGRITEAFF
>TRBJ2-7|-|-|15|TRBV15
TGTGCCACCAGCCCGACCGGACCGCCCGGCGTCGAGCAGTACTTC
CATSPTGPPGVEQYF
>TRBJ2-1|-|TRBD2|17|TRBV15
TGTGCCACCAGCCCCCTGGGGACTAGCGGGAGCTACAATGAGCAGTTCTTC
CATSPLGTSGSYNEQFF
>TRBJ2-3|-|-|16|TRBV7-3
TGTGCCAGCAGCTTAAGGGGAAGGGGAGGCACAGATACGCAGTATTTT
CASSLRGRGGTDTQYF
>TRBJ2-2|-|TRBD1|19|TRBV5-4
TGTGCCAGCAGCTACGGCGGGACAGGGTACCGCCCGGTGACCGGGGAGCTGTTTTTT
CASSYGGTGYRPVTGELFF
>TRBJ2-7|-|-|16|TRBV7-7
TGTGCCAGCCTCCCCCTTTGGAGTCAGTACTCCTACGAGCAGTACTTC
CASLPLWSQYSYEQYF
>TRBJ2-7|large|-|14|TRBV2
TGTGCCAGCAGTGACTACCCGAGCTCCTACGAGCAGTACTTC
CASSDYPSSYEQYF
>TRBJ2-5|few|-|13|TRBV11-3
TGTGCCAGCAGAACAGGGATGCAAGAGACCCAGTACTTC
CASRTGMQETQYF
>TRBJ2-7|-|TRBD2|14|TRBV9
TGTGCCAGCAGCGGGGGACTAGCGGGAGACGAGCAGTACTTC
CASSGGLAGDEQYF
>TRBJ2-7|large|-|14|TRBV7-2
TGTGCCAGCAGACAATTGACAGGTTCCTACGAGCAGTACTTC
CASRQLTGSYEQYF
>TRBJ1-5|-|TRBD1|15|TRBV30
TGTGCCTGGAGTGATCCACAGGGGCAGGGGCAGCCCCAGCATTTT
CAWSDPQGQGQPQHF
>TRBJ2-7|-|-|13|TRBV29-1
TGCAGCGTTGGGGGCTGGAGCTCCTACGAGCAGTACTTC
CSVGGWSSYEQYF
>TRBJ2-2|-|-|15|TRBV5-4
TGTGCCAGCAGTCCTCCGGCCCCCCGGGCCGGGGAGCTGTTTTTT
CASSPPAPRAGELFF
>TRBJ2-7|once|TRBD2|16|TRBV4-3
TGCGCCAGCAGCCAAGGGGCGGTAGCGGGAAGTTACGAGCAGTACTTC
CASSQGAVAGSYEQYF
>TRBJ1-1|once|-|14|TRBV6-5
TGTGCCAGCAGCCCCTTCAGGGGAAACACTGAAGCTTTCTTT
CASSPFRGNTEAFF
>TRBJ2-2|large|TRBD1|15|TRBV5-4
TGTGCCAGCAGCTTGGACGGGACAGTCACCGGGGAGCTGTTTTTT
CASSLDGTVTGELFF